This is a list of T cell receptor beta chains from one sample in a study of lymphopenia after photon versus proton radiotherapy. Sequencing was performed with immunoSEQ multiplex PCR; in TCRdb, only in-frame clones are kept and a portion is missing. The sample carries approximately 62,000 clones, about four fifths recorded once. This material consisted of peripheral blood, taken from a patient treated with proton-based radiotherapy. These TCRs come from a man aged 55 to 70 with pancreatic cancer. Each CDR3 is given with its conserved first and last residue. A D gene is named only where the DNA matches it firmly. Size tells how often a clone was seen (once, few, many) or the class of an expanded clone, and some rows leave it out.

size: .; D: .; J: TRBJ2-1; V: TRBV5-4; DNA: TGTGCCAGCAGCCTCGGGTCCAATATTTATGAGCAGTTCTTC; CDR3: CASSLGSNIYEQFF
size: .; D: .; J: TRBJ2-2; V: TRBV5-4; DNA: TGTGCCAGCAGCCGAGGGGCCGCCTCGAACACCGGGGAGCTGTTTTTT; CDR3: CASSRGAASNTGELFF
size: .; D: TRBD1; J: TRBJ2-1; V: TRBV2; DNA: TGTGCCAGCCGGGACAGGGCGAATGAGCAGTTCTTC; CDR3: CASRDRANEQFF
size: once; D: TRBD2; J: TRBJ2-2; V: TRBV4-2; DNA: TGTGCCAGCAGCCAAGGTAGCGGGAGCGACACCGGGGAGCTGTTTTTT; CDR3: CASSQGSGSDTGELFF
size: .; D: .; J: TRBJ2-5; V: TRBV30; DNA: TGTGCCTGGAGTGTACTGGAGACCCAGTACTTC; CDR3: CAWSVLETQYF
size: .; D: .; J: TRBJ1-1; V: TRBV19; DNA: TGTGCCAGTAGGGCCTTAACGAACACTGAAGCTTTCTTT; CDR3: CASRALTNTEAFF
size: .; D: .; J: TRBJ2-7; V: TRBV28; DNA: TGTGCCAGCAGTTTGCAGGGCTACGAGCAGTACTTC; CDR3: CASSLQGYEQYF
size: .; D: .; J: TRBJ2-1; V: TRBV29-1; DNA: TGCAGCGCCGGGGCGCCCCTGGGACAACGAGCCTACAATGAGCAGTTCTTC; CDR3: CSAGAPLGQRAYNEQFF
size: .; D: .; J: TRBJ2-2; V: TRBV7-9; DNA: TGTGCCAGCAGCTTAGCGGGGCAGCTGAACACCGGGGAGCTGTTTTTT; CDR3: CASSLAGQLNTGELFF
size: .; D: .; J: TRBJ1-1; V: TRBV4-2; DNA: TGTGCCAGCAGCCAGATACGGGGACGATTAAACACTGAAGCTTTCTTT; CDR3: CASSQIRGRLNTEAFF
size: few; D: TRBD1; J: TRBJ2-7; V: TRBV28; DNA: TGTGCCAGCACCAGGGACAGGGGGCGTTACGAGCAGTACTTC; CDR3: CASTRDRGRYEQYF
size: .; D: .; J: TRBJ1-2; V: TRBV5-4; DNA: TGTGCCAGTTTCCGACAGGCCGGAAACTATGGCTACACCTTC; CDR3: CASFRQAGNYGYTF
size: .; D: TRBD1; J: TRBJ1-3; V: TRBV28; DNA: TGTGCCAGCAGCCCGACAGGGCGTCCTCTCTCTGGAAACACCATATATTTT; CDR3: CASSPTGRPLSGNTIYF
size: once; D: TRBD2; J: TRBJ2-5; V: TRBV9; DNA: TGTGCCAGCAGCCCCCTTTCGGGAGGTAGAGAGACCCAGTACTTC; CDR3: CASSPLSGGRETQYF
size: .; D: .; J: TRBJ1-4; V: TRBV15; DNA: TGTGCCACCAGCAGCACGACAGTATCTTGGGAAAAACTGTTTTTT; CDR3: CATSSTTVSWEKLFF
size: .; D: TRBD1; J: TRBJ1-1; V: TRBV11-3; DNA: TGTGCCAGCAGAAGAGGGGACAGGTTATTCCCGAACACTGAAGCTTTCTTT; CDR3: CASRRGDRLFPNTEAFF